This is a list of T cell receptor beta chains from one sample in a study of blood T cell repertoires in COVID-19. The method was immunoSEQ multiplex PCR; TCRdb's version includes in-frame clones alone and lacks a portion of them. The table includes 150,000 to 200,000 clones, about nine tenths detected once. The source material was peripheral blood. The receptors derive from a man aged 65 to 79 with active or convalescent COVID-19. CDR3s include the opening cysteine and the closing phenylalanine or tryptophan. The order of the fields is clone size, V gene, J gene, D gene, CDR3 length, CDR3 DNA, CDR3 protein. D genes are given only for firm matches. Clone size appears in some rows only: once, few, many, or a class for an expanded clone.

abundance: few
v_gene: TRBV12-3/TRBV12-4
j_gene: TRBJ1-2
d_gene: .
len: 13
CDR3nt: TGTGCCAGCAGTCCCGGACATAACTATGGCTACACCTTC
CDR3aa: CASSPGHNYGYTF

abundance: .
v_gene: TRBV5-4
j_gene: TRBJ2-3
d_gene: .
len: 13
CDR3nt: TGTGCCAGCACCTCGGGGTCCGCAGATACGCAGTATTTT
CDR3aa: CASTSGSADTQYF

abundance: .
v_gene: TRBV7-9
j_gene: TRBJ2-5
d_gene: TRBD1
len: 14
CDR3nt: TGTGCCAGCAGCGACAGGGGGGGTCAAGAGACCCAGTACTTC
CDR3aa: CASSDRGGQETQYF

abundance: .
v_gene: TRBV6-5
j_gene: TRBJ2-5
d_gene: .
len: 12
CDR3nt: TGTGCCAGCAGTTACGGAGGAGGGACCCAGTACTTC
CDR3aa: CASSYGGGTQYF

abundance: .
v_gene: TRBV6-2/TRBV6-3
j_gene: TRBJ1-2
d_gene: .
len: 12
CDR3nt: TGTGCCAGCAGTTATAGGGGCTATGGCTACACCTTC
CDR3aa: CASSYRGYGYTF

abundance: .
v_gene: TRBV2
j_gene: TRBJ1-4
d_gene: TRBD1
len: 20
CDR3nt: TGTGCCAGCAGTGAAGGGTCGGGACAGGGGGTGTTTGCAACTAATGAAAAACTGTTTTTT
CDR3aa: CASSEGSGQGVFATNEKLFF

abundance: once
v_gene: TRBV28
j_gene: TRBJ1-5
d_gene: .
len: 15
CDR3nt: TGTGCCAGCAGTTTACCCCCCGGGGTAGCTCAGCCCCAGCATTTT
CDR3aa: CASSLPPGVAQPQHF

abundance: .
v_gene: TRBV18
j_gene: TRBJ2-5
d_gene: TRBD1
len: 15
CDR3nt: TGTGCCAGCTCACGGCCTAAACAGGGGGAAGAGACCCAGTACTTC
CDR3aa: CASSRPKQGEETQYF

abundance: .
v_gene: TRBV5-1
j_gene: TRBJ2-3
d_gene: TRBD2
len: 18
CDR3nt: TGCGCCAGCAGCTTGGGATGGACTAGCGGCATAAACACAGATACGCAGTATTTT
CDR3aa: CASSLGWTSGINTDTQYF

abundance: .
v_gene: TRBV7-8
j_gene: TRBJ1-2
d_gene: .
len: 14
CDR3nt: TGTGCCAGCAGCTACGGCGGCTCCGGCTATGGCTACACCTTC
CDR3aa: CASSYGGSGYGYTF

abundance: once
v_gene: TRBV5-1
j_gene: TRBJ2-1
d_gene: .
len: 11
CDR3nt: TGCGCCAGCAGCTTAAGTGTAGCGCAGTTCTTC
CDR3aa: CASSLSVAQFF

abundance: .
v_gene: TRBV2
j_gene: TRBJ1-2
d_gene: .
len: 13
CDR3nt: TGTGCCAGCACAGGGTTAGGGGAAACTGGCTACACCTTC
CDR3aa: CASTGLGETGYTF

abundance: .
v_gene: TRBV5-1
j_gene: TRBJ2-2
d_gene: TRBD1
len: 14
CDR3nt: TGCGCCAGCGGACAGGACGGGAACACCGGGGAGCTGTTTTTT
CDR3aa: CASGQDGNTGELFF

abundance: .
v_gene: TRBV11-2
j_gene: TRBJ2-7
d_gene: .
len: 14
CDR3nt: TGTGCCAGCAGCTTAGATGGCTCCCCCTACGAGCAGTACTTC
CDR3aa: CASSLDGSPYEQYF

abundance: .
v_gene: TRBV23-1
j_gene: TRBJ1-1
d_gene: .
len: 18
CDR3nt: TGCGCCAGCAGTCGAAACAGGGTCTCGACACTACTGAACACTGAAGCTTTCTTT
CDR3aa: CASSRNRVSTLLNTEAFF

abundance: .
v_gene: TRBV7-8
j_gene: TRBJ2-7
d_gene: .
len: 17
CDR3nt: TGTGCCAGCAGCTACCTAAGGCCGCAGGGGAAACTAAACGAGCAGTACTTC
CDR3aa: CASSYLRPQGKLNEQYF

abundance: .
v_gene: TRBV13
j_gene: TRBJ2-5
d_gene: TRBD2
len: 19
CDR3nt: TGTGCCAGCAGCAAAAGCCACGACGAAGCGGGGGGAAACCAAGAGACCCAGTACTTC
CDR3aa: CASSKSHDEAGGNQETQYF

abundance: .
v_gene: TRBV9
j_gene: TRBJ1-2
d_gene: .
len: 15
CDR3nt: TGTGCCAGCAGCCAATCCCCCGACAACGTCTATGGCTACACCTTC
CDR3aa: CASSQSPDNVYGYTF

abundance: once
v_gene: TRBV28
j_gene: TRBJ2-7
d_gene: .
len: 14
CDR3nt: TGTGCCAGCAGTTTTGGGGTCGGGACCTACGAGCAGTACTTC
CDR3aa: CASSFGVGTYEQYF

abundance: .
v_gene: TRBV7-6
j_gene: TRBJ2-7
d_gene: TRBD1
len: 15
CDR3nt: TGTGCCAGCAGCCCTGGGACAGGGGGGCTCTACGAGCAGTACTTC
CDR3aa: CASSPGTGGLYEQYF

abundance: .
v_gene: TRBV6-5
j_gene: TRBJ1-2
d_gene: .
len: 15
CDR3nt: TGTGCCAGCCGCGGGGGCCAACGGGCGGGCTATGGCTACACCTTC
CDR3aa: CASRGGQRAGYGYTF

abundance: .
v_gene: TRBV15
j_gene: TRBJ1-4
d_gene: .
len: 14
CDR3nt: TGTGCCACCAGCAGAGATCGGGGGTACGGCAAACTGTTTTTT
CDR3aa: CATSRDRGYGKLFF

abundance: .
v_gene: TRBV6-1
j_gene: TRBJ1-5
d_gene: .
len: 17
CDR3nt: TGTGCCAGCAGTGAATTTTCCGTGGGGAGGGGCAATCAGCCCCAGCATTTT
CDR3aa: CASSEFSVGRGNQPQHF

abundance: .
v_gene: TRBV6-1
j_gene: TRBJ1-6
d_gene: TRBD1
len: 16
CDR3nt: TGTGCCAGCAGTGAACAGGGGGGAAAGGTAAATTCACCCCTCCACTTT
CDR3aa: CASSEQGGKVNSPLHF

abundance: .
v_gene: TRBV5-1
j_gene: TRBJ2-7
d_gene: TRBD1
len: 16
CDR3nt: TGCGCCAGCAGCCCATCCGGACAGGGGCGTACCTACGAGCAGTACTTC
CDR3aa: CASSPSGQGRTYEQYF